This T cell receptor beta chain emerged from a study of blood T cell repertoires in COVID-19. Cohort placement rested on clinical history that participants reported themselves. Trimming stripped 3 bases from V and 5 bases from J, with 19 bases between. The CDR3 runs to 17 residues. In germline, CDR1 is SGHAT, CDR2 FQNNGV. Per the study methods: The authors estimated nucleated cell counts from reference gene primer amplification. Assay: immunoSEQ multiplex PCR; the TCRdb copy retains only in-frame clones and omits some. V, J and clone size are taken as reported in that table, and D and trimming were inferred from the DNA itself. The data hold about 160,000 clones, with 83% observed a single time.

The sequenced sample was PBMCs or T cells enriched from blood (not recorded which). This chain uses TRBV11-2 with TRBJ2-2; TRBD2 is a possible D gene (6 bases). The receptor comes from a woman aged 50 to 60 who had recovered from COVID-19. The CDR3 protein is CASSLAAGAAGTGELFF. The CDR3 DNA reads TGTGCCAGCAGCTTGGCCGCCGGTGCGGCGGGAACCGGGGAGCTGTTTTTT. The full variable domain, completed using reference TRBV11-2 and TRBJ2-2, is EAGVAQSPRYKIIEKRQSVAFWCNPISGHATLYWYQQILGQGPKLLIQFQNNGVVDDSQLPKDRFSAERLKGVDSTLKIQPAKLEDSAVYLCASSLAAGAAGTGELFFGEGSRLTVL.